This TCR beta chain was observed in a study of T cells in Graves' hyperthyroidism and ophthalmopathy. Study context: Peripheral blood samples were taken at initial diagnosis, prior to any treatment. The study, taken as a whole, reports: Among thyroid clonotypes expanded above 0.001, most also appeared in blood.

This clonotype was found a few times. Its antigen is unknown. Clinical Activity Scores of at least 3, NOSPECS grades of at least 4 and durations under 3 months characterized ophthalmopathy patients. Exclusion of patients followed from uncontrolled infection, other autoimmune disease, pregnancy or lactation. The CDR3 has 12 residues. V was shortened by 6 bases and J by 7 bases, with 12 bases between the two germline ends. CDR1 KGHSH and CDR2 LQKENI come from the germline V gene. Template material for amplifying TCR beta CDR3 regions consisted of RNA transcripts. The HTBI set primed first-round TCR CDR3 RT-PCR. TCRdb independently ran MiXCR on the multiplex PCR reads; one entry per CDR3 protein. In the table there are under 550,000 distinct CDR3 sequences, nearly 20% of which are singletons.

The V call is TRBV18, the J call TRBJ2-5, with D perhaps TRBD2 (5 bases). The sample comprised blood. This TCR was sampled from a man in his forties with Graves' ophthalmopathy. In DNA form, the CDR3 reads TGTGCCAGCTCTCCGCCGGCGGGGACCCAGTACTTC. Translating gives CASSPPAGTQYF. Full variable domain (outside the CDR3, taken from reference TRBV18 and TRBJ2-5): NAGVMQNPRHLVRRRGQEARLRCSPMKGHSHVYWYRQLPEEGLKFMVYLQKENIIDESGMPKERFSAEFPKEGPSILRIQQVVRGDSAAYFCASSPPAGTQYFGPGTRLLVL.